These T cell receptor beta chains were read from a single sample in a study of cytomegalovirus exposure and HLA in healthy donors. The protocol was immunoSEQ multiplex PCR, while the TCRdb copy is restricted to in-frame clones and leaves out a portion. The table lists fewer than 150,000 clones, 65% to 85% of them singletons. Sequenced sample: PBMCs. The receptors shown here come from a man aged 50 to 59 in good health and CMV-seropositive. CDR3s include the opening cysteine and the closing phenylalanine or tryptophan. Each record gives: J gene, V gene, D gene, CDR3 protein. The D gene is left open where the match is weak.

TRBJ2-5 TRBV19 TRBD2 CASQSGGTQETQYF
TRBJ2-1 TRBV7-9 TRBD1 CASSGKLDREPYNEQFF
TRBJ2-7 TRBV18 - CASSPERLSYEQYF
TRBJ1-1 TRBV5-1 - CASSVAGNSGTEAFF
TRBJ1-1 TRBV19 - CASTRMTRNTEAFF
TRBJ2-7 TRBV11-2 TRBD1 CASSTVGTGVIEQYF
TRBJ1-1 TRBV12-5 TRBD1 CASGLDGQDLLRRTEAFF
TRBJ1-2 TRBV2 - CASSRGGAAGYTF
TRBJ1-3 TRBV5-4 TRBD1 CASSRGTGAYSGNTIYF
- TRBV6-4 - CASPKGQEPDCRNEQYF